These 18 T cell receptor beta chains came from one sample sequenced in a study of T cell responses to AZD1222 COVID-19 vaccine. The protocol was immunoSEQ multiplex PCR, while the TCRdb copy is restricted to in-frame clones and leaves out a portion. Counted here are 110,000 or so clones, about 90% occurring once; the ten biggest clones make up approximately 5.9%. The specimen was peripheral blood, collected on day 0 of AZD1222 vaccination. The receptors stem from an adult in good health.

The chain uses TRBV5-6 and TRBJ1-4; D is ambiguous. Deletions cut 1 base from V and 4 bases from J, with 17 bases between. Germline V CDR1 and CDR2: SGHDT, YYEEEE. The CDR3 is 17 amino acids. The CDR3, as DNA: TGTGCCAGCAGCTTGAGAGGTCAGATCGGGTTTAATGAAAAACTGTTTTTT. Translation: CASSLRGQIGFNEKLFF.

This clone showed up just a few times. V is TRBV20-1 and J is TRBJ1-2; the match to TRBD1 covers 7 bases. The CDR3 length is 11 residues. V shed 0 bases and J 13 bases; nucleotides not matched to a gene: 5. Germline CDR1 is DFQATT and CDR2 is SNEGSKA (reference sequence). DNA of the CDR3: TGCAGTGCTAGAGACACAGGGGTAGGCACCTTC. Amino acid sequence: CSARDTGVGTF.

The table lists this clone with a few counts. V and J are TRBV15 and TRBJ2-7, with TRBD2 identical over 8 bases. Germline CDR1 LNHNV, CDR2 YYDKDF (reference sequence). Germline trimming cut 5 bases from V and 5 bases from J; bases unmatched to any gene: 8. The CDR3 is 14 residues long. CDR3: CATSLKREPHEQYF. The CDR3 DNA is TGTGCCACCAGCCTAAAGCGGGAGCCCCACGAGCAGTACTTC. The full variable domain, completed using reference TRBV15 and TRBJ2-7, is DAMVIQNPRYQVTQFGKPVTLSCSQTLNHNVMYWYQQKSSQAPKLLFHYYDKDFNNEADTPDNFQSRRPNTSFCFLDIRSPGLGDTAMYLCATSLKREPHEQYFGPGTRLTVT.

The V and J genes are TRBV28 and TRBJ1-5; D is perhaps TRBD1 (6 bases). The CDR3 runs 14 residues. V lost 6 bases, J lost 7 bases, and 16 bases lay in between. CDR1 and CDR2 (germline): MDHEN, SYDVKM. The CDR3 spells CASRAWGQLQPQHF. CDR3 in DNA: TGTGCCAGCAGGGCGTGGGGGCAGCTACAGCCCCAGCATTTT.

The chain uses TRBV13 and TRBJ2-3; the D is unclear. Per the germline V gene, CDR1 is PRHDT and CDR2 is FYEKMQ (reference sequence). V was trimmed by 0 bases and J by 2 bases, leaving 9 bases between them. This CDR3 region has 15 residues. This CDR3 is CASSLGTSSTDTQYF. The CDR3 bases are TGTGCCAGCAGCTTAGGTACCAGCTCCACAGATACGCAGTATTTT.

The chain couples TRBV27 to TRBJ2-3; D possibly corresponds to TRBD1 (6 bases). Germline CDR1 MNHEY, CDR2 SMNVEV (reference sequence). Trimming shortened V by 0 bases and J by 0 bases, and 22 bases separated the two germline ends. The length of the CDR3 is 20 residues. CDR3 sequence reads: CASSLSVVKDRSLSTDTQYF. Written as DNA, the CDR3 is TGTGCCAGCAGTTTATCGGTCGTGAAGGACAGAAGCTTAAGCACAGATACGCAGTATTTT.

V is TRBV6-5 and J is TRBJ2-7, with D possibly being TRBD2 (6 bases). CDR1 is MNHEY, CDR2 SVGAGI, per germline. The CDR3 has 14 residues. Deletions cut 2 bases from V and 1 base from J, with 9 bases between. CDR3 nucleotide sequence: TGTGCCAGCAGTTACCGTGGGGGGTCCTACGAGCAGTACTTC. Translated: CASSYRGGSYEQYF.

The chain employs TRBV5-1 and TRBJ1-1; no clear D. The CDR3 runs to 13 residues. V was pared by 4 bases and J by 10 bases, with 17 bases between. Germline V CDR1 and CDR2: SGHRS, YFSETQ. The CDR3 sequence: CASSPEGRAVAFF. CDR3 in DNA: TGCGCCAGCAGCCCCGAGGGTCGGGCAGTAGCTTTCTTT.

The chain joins TRBV6-5 to TRBJ2-5, with D hard to call. Germline V gene sequence: CDR1 MNHEY, CDR2 SVGAGI. V was trimmed by 8 bases and J by 5 bases, leaving 18 bases between them. The CDR3 loop spans 14 amino acids. The DNA of the CDR3 is TGTGCCAGCTTACCCAATGGGGTGGGCGAGACCCAGTACTTC. It is translated as CASLPNGVGETQYF.

This clone has just a few counts. This chain joins TRBV15 and TRBJ1-6, with D possibly TRBD1 on 6 matching bases. The CDR3 runs to 14 residues. V gave up 0 bases and J gave up 10 bases, with 10 bases separating them. The germline gives CDR1 LNHNV, CDR2 YYDKDF (reference sequence). The CDR3 nucleotides read TGTGCCACCAGCAGAGATAAAGGGGGATCACCCCTCCACTTT. Protein sequence: CATSRDKGGSPLHF. Supplemented by reference TRBV15 and TRBJ1-6, the full variable domain reads DAMVIQNPRYQVTQFGKPVTLSCSQTLNHNVMYWYQQKSSQAPKLLFHYYDKDFNNEADTPDNFQSRRPNTSFCFLDIRSPGLGDTAMYLCATSRDKGGSPLHFGNGTRLTVT.

The chain uses TRBV20-1 and TRBJ1-5; the D is unclear. The CDR3 consists of 15 residues. V lost 3 bases and J lost 0, with 12 bases in between. The germline CDR1 and CDR2 sequences are DFQATT and SNEGSKA (reference sequence). The DNA of the CDR3 is TGCAGTGCTAGTCGCGGCACAGATAGCAATCAGCCCCAGCATTTT. This translates into CSASRGTDSNQPQHF.

V and J are TRBV3-1 (or the pseudogene TRBV3-2) and TRBJ2-1, with D perhaps matching TRBD2 (5 bases). Germline V gene sequence: CDR1 LGHDT, CDR2 YNNKEL (reference sequence). CDR3 size: 15 residues. Trimming left V 4 bases short and J 0 bases short, with 10 bases between. CDR3 DNA: TGTGCCAGCAGCCGGCGGGCGAACTCCTACAATGAGCAGTTCTTC. This gives the protein CASSRRANSYNEQFF.

The chain links TRBV7-2 to TRBJ1-3, with D unresolved. Trimming pared 5 bases from V and 1 base from J, leaving 12 bases between. Germline-derived CDR1 and CDR2 are SGHTA and FQGNSA. The CDR3 length is 15 residues. The CDR3: CASSPSFASGNTIYF. Here the CDR3 DNA reads TGTGCCAGCAGCCCATCATTCGCGTCTGGAAACACCATATATTTT. Looking up the rest from reference TRBV7-2 and TRBJ1-3 gives the full variable domain: GAGVSQSPSNKVTEKGKDVELRCDPISGHTALYWYRQSLGQGLEFLIYFQGNSAPDKSGLPSDRFSAERTGGSVSTLTIQRTQQEDSAVYLCASSPSFASGNTIYFGEGSWLTVV.

The chain uses TRBV27 and TRBJ1-5; weak D call: TRBD1 (6 bases). CDR1 is MNHEY, CDR2 SMNVEV, per germline (reference sequence). V lost 3 bases to trimming and J lost 4 bases, with 13 bases between them. The CDR3 length is 15 residues. CDR3 DNA sequence: TGTGCCAGCAGTTTGACGGGGGCCCTTAATCAGCCCCAGCATTTT. It is translated as CASSLTGALNQPQHF.

V and J are TRBV4-1 and TRBJ1-2, with 10 bases that match TRBD1. The germline gives CDR1 MGHRA, CDR2 YSYEKL. The CDR3 contains 16 residues. V was clipped by 1 base and J by 3 bases; unmatched bases: 5. The CDR3, as DNA: TGCGCCAGCAGCCAAGCGGAGACAGGGGGCGACTATGGCTACACCTTC. The encoded protein is CASSQAETGGDYGYTF.

The gene calls are TRBV6-1 and TRBJ2-1; D ambiguous. The CDR3 loop spans 12 amino acids. Deletions cut 2 bases from V and 12 bases from J, with 11 bases between. From germline, CDR1 is MNHNS and CDR2 SASEGT. The chain's CDR3 is CASSEPRVGQFF. The CDR3 DNA follows: TGTGCCAGCAGTGAACCCCGGGTTGGGCAGTTCTTC.

This clone was detected once. V is TRBV29-1 and J is TRBJ2-7; TRBD1 is a possible D gene (6 bases). The CDR3 length is 14 residues. In germline, CDR1 is SQVTM, CDR2 ANQGSEA. V was clipped by 1 base and J by 7 bases, with 17 bases between them. DNA of the CDR3: TGCAGCGTTGAAGTGATGAGGGGGAAGAGGGAGCAGTACTTC. Amino acids: CSVEVMRGKREQYF.

At least ten counts were recorded for this clone. V is TRBV6-5 and J is TRBJ1-1; TRBD1 matches at 10 bases. With V trimmed by 3 bases and J by 11 bases, 15 bases remained unmatched. This CDR3 is 16 amino acids long. CDR1 MNHEY and CDR2 SVGAGI come from the germline V gene. The CDR3, as DNA: TGTGCCAGCAGTTATCCCTCCCCGGGACAGGGGATGGTGGCTTTCTTT. It yields the protein CASSYPSPGQGMVAFF.